The TCR beta chain under discussion was sequenced for a study of blood T cell repertoires in COVID-19. At the level of the study: The United States, Italy and Spain provided the acute and convalescent COVID-19 samples. Nucleic acid was either cDNA or gDNA, and it came from T cells, B-cell-depleted T cells, or PBMCs.

The J segment lost 1 base and the V segment lost 4 bases, leaving 11 bases of the junction unmatched. The CDR3 extends over 17 amino acids. In germline, CDR1 is SQVTM, CDR2 ANQGSEA. Authors' methods: Reference gene primer amplification gave estimated nucleated cell counts. Only in-frame clones appear in the TCRdb table, and some are missing; sequencing was by immunoSEQ multiplex PCR. The DNA was the basis for D and trimming; V, J and clone size are from that table. Seen here are more than 300,000 clones, around 82% observed once, and the top ten hold roughly 1.1%. Sequencing was carried out using peripheral blood. This sequence joins TRBV29-1 and TRBJ1-3; TRBD1 matches at 9 bases. This clonotype was sampled from a woman between 45 and 65 years old with acute or convalescent COVID-19. CDR3: CSVAADRGILSGNTIYF. CDR3 nucleotide sequence: TGCAGCGTTGCAGCGGACAGGGGCATCCTTTCTGGAAACACCATATATTTT. Supplemented by reference TRBV29-1 and TRBJ1-3, the full variable domain reads SAVISQKPSRDICQRGTSLTIQCQVDSQVTMMFWYRQQPGQSLTLIATANQGSEATYESGFVIDKFPISRPNLTFSTLTVSNMSPEDSSIYLCSVAADRGILSGNTIYFGEGSWLTVV.